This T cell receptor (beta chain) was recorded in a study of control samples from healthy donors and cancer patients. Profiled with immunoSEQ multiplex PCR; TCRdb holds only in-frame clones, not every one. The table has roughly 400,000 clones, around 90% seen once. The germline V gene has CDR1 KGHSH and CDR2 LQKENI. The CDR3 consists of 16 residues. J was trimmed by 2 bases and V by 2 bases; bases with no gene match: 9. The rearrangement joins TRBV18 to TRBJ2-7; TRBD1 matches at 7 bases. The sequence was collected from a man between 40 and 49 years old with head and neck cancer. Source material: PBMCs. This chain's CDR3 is CASSPTDRRLTYEQYF. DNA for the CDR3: TGTGCCAGCTCACCAACGGACAGGCGTCTAACCTACGAGCAGTACTTC.